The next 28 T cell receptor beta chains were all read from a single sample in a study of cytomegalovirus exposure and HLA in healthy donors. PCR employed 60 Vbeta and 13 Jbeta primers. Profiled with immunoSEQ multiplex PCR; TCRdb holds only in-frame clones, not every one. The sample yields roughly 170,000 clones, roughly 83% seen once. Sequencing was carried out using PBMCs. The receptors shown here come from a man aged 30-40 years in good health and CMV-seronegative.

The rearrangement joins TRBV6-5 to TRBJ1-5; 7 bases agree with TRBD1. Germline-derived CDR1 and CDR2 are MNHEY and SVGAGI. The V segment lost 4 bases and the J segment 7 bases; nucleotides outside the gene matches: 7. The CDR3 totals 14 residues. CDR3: CASSSGGFGQPQHF. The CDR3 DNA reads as TGTGCCAGCAGTTCAGGGGGATTCGGGCAGCCCCAGCATTTT.

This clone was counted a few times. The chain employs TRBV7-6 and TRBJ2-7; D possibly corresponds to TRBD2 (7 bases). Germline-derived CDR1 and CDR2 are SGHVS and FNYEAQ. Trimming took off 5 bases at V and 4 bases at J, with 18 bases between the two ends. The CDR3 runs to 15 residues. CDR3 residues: CASSLAGGAIYEQYF. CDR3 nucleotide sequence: TGTGCCAGCAGCCTCGCTGGGGGGGCTATTTACGAGCAGTACTTC.

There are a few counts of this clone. The CDR3 DNA follows: TGTGCCAGCAGCGTAGGGGCAACCACCTACGAGCAGTACTTC. Amino acids: CASSVGATTYEQYF. The V gene is TRBV9, the J gene TRBJ2-7; no clear D gene. The CDR3 length is 14 residues. V shed 0 bases and J shed 2 bases, with 9 bases lying between them. Germline V gene sequence: CDR1 SGDLS, CDR2 YYNGEE.

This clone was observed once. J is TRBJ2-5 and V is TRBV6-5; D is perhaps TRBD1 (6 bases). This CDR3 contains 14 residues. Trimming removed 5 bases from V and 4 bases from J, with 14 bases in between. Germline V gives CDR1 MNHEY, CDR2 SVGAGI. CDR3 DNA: TGTGCCAGCAGTCGACGACAGGATTTAGAGACCCAGTACTTC. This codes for CASSRRQDLETQYF.

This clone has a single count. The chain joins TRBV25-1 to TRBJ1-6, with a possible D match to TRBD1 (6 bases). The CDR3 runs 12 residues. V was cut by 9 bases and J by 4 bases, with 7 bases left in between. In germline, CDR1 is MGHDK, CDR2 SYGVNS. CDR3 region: CASGQYNSPLHF. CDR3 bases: TGTGCCAGTGGACAGTATAATTCACCCCTCCACTTT.

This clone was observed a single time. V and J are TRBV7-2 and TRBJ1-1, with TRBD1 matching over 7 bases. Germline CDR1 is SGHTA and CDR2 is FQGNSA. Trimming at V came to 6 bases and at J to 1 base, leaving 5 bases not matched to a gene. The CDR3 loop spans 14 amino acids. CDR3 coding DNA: TGTGCCAGCAGTCCAGGGGGTGCGAACACTGAAGCTTTCTTT. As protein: CASSPGGANTEAFF.

Here the CDR3 DNA reads TGTGCCAGCAGCGTAGAATTAGGGGGCTACACTGAAGCTTTCTTT. It translates to CASSVELGGYTEAFF. The chain links TRBV9 to TRBJ1-1; 7 bases are a match to TRBD1. Germline V CDR1 and CDR2: SGDLS, YYNGEE. CDR3 length equals 15 residues. With 0 bases clipped from V and 3 bases from J, the junction kept 5 bases outside the gene matches.

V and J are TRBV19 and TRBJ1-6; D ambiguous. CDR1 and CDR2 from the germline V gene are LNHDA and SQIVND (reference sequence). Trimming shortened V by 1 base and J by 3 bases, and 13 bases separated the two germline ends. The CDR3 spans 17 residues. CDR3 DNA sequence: TGTGCCAGTAGTATAGGGCAGAGGATTGGCTATAATTCACCCCTCCACTTT. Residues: CASSIGQRIGYNSPLHF.

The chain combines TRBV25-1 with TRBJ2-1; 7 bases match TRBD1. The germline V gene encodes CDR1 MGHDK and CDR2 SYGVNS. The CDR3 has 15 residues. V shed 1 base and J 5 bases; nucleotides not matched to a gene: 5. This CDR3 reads CASSELDRDDNEQFF. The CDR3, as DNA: TGTGCCAGCAGTGAATTAGACAGGGACGACAATGAGCAGTTCTTC.

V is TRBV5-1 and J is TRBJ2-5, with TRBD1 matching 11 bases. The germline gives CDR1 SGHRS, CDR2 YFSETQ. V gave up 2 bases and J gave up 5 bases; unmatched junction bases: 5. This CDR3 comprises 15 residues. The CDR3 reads CASSFRTGGAETQYF. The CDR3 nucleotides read TGCGCCAGCAGCTTTCGGACAGGGGGCGCGGAGACCCAGTACTTC.

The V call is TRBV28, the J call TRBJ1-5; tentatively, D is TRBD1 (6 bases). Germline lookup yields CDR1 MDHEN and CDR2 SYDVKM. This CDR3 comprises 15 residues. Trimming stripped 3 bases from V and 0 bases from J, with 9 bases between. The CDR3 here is CASSLGGPSNQPQHF. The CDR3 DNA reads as TGTGCCAGCAGTTTGGGGGGGCCTAGCAATCAGCCCCAGCATTTT.

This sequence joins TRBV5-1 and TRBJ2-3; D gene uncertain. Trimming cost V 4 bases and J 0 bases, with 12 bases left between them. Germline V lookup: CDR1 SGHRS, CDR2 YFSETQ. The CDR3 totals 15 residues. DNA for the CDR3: TGCGCCAGCAGCATTAGAGCGCTCAGCACAGATACGCAGTATTTT. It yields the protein CASSIRALSTDTQYF.

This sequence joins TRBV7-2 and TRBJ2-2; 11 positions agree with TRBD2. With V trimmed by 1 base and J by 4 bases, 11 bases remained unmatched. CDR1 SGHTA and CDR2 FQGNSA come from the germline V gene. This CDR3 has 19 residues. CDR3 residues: CASSLGLAGPLRGTGELFF. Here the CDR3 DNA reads TGTGCCAGCAGCTTAGGACTAGCGGGACCCCTTCGTGGCACCGGGGAGCTGTTTTTT.

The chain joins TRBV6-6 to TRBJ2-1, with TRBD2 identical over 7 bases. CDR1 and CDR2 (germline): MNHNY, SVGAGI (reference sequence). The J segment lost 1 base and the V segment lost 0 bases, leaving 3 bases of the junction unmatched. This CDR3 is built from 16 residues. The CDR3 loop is CASSYSAGESYNEQFF. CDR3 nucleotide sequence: TGTGCCAGCAGTTACTCGGCGGGGGAGTCCTACAATGAGCAGTTCTTC.

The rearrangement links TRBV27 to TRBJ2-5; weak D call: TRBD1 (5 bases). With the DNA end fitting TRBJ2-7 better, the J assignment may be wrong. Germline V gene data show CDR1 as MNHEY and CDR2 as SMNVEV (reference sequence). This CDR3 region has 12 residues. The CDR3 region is CASSLRGYEQYF. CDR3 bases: TGTGCCAGCAGTCTTAGGGGCTACGAGCAGTACTTC.

The CDR3 spells CASSRSFYNEQFF. In nucleotides, the CDR3 is TGTGCCAGTAGTCGGAGTTTCTACAATGAGCAGTTCTTC. The V and J genes are TRBV19 and TRBJ2-1; D remains unclear. The CDR3 runs 13 residues. CDR1 and CDR2 from the germline V gene are LNHDA and SQIVND (reference sequence). V dropped 5 bases and J dropped 3 bases, with 8 bases sitting between them. Based on the CDR3 plus reference TRBV19 and TRBJ2-1, the full variable domain is DGGITQSPKYLFRKEGQNVTLSCEQNLNHDAMYWYRQDPGQGLRLIYYSQIVNDFQKGDIAEGYSVSREKKESFPLTVTSAQKNPTAFYLCASSRSFYNEQFFGPGTRLTVL.

CDR3 DNA: TGTGCCAGCAGTGATAGCCTAGCGGGCACCGGGGAGCTGTTTTTT. Translation gives CASSDSLAGTGELFF. The rearrangement links TRBV6-4 to TRBJ2-2; 8 bases agree with TRBD2. Trimming at V came to 3 bases and at J to 4 bases, leaving 4 bases not matched to a gene. From germline, CDR1 is MRHNA and CDR2 SNTAGT. The CDR3 is 15 residues long.

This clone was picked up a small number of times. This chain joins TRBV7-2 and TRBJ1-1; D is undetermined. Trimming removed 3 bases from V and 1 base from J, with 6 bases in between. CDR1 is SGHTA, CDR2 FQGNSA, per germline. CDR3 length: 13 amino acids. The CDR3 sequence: CASSFEGNTEAFF. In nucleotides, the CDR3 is TGTGCCAGCAGCTTTGAGGGGAACACTGAAGCTTTCTTT.

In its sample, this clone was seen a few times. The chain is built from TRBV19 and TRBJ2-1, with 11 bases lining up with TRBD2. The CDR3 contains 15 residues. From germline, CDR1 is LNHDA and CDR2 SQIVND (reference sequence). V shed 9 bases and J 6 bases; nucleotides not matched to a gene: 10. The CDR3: CASHTPGLAANEQFF. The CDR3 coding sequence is TGTGCCAGCCACACACCGGGACTAGCGGCCAATGAGCAGTTCTTC. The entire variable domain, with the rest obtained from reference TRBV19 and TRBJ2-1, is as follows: DGGITQSPKYLFRKEGQNVTLSCEQNLNHDAMYWYRQDPGQGLRLIYYSQIVNDFQKGDIAEGYSVSREKKESFPLTVTSAQKNPTAFYLCASHTPGLAANEQFFGPGTRLTVL.

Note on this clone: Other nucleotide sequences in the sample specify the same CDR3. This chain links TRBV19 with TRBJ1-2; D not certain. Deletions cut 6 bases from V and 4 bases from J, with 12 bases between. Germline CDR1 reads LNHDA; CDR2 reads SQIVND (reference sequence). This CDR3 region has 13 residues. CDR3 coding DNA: TGTGCCAGTAGACCCCCTGGGAGCTATGGCTACACCTTC. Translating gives CASRPPGSYGYTF.

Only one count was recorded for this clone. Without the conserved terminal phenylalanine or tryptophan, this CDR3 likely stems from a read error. CDR3 bases: TGTGCCAGCAGCTCCGTCCGTTCTAACTATGGCTACACCTCC. Amino acid sequence: CASSSVRSNYGYTS. The gene calls are TRBV13 and TRBJ1-2; the D is unclear. The CDR3 extends over 14 amino acids. Germline V gene sequence: CDR1 PRHDT, CDR2 FYEKMQ (reference sequence). V lost 4 bases to trimming and J lost 0 bases, with 9 bases between them.

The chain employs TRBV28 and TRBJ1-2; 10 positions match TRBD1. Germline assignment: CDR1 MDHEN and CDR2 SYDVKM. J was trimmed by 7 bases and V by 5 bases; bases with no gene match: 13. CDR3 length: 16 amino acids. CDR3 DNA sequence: TGTGCCAGCAGTATCCCGGGACAGGGGTTCATTAGTGGCTACACCTTC. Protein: CASSIPGQGFISGYTF.

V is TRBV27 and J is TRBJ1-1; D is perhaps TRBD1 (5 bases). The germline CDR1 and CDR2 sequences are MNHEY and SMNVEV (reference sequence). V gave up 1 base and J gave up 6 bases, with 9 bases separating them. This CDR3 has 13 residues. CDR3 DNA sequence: TGTGCCAGCAGTTTATTCCGGGGGTCTGAAGCTTTCTTT. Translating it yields CASSLFRGSEAFF.

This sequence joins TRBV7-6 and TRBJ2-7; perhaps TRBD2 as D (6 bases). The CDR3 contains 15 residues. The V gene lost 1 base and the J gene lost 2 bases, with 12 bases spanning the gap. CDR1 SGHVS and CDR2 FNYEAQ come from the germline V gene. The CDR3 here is CASSLGGDFTYEQYF. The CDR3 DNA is TGTGCCAGCAGCTTAGGGGGGGATTTTACCTACGAGCAGTACTTC.

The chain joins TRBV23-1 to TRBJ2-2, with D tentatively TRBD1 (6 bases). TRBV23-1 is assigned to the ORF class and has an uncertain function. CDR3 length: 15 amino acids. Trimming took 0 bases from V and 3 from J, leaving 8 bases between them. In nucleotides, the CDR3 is TGCGCCAGCAGTCAATCGGACAGAGACACCGGGGAGCTGTTTTTT. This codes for CASSQSDRDTGELFF.

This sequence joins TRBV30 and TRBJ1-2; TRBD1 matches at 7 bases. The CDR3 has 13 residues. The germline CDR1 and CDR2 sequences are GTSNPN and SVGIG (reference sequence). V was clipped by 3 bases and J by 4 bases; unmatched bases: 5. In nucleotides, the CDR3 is TGTGCCTGGAGGTCACAGGGGAGCTATGGCTACACCTTC. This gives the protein CAWRSQGSYGYTF.

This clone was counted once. Here the CDR3 DNA reads TGTGCCAGCAGCCACCAACAGGGTCAGCCCCAGCATTTT. Protein: CASSHQQGQPQHF. The V and J genes are TRBV14 and TRBJ1-5; D possibly corresponds to TRBD1 (6 bases). CDR1 SGHDN and CDR2 FVKESK come from the germline V gene. There are 13 residues in the CDR3. Between the trimmed V and J ends, which lost 3 bases and 6 bases, there was a span of 9 bases.

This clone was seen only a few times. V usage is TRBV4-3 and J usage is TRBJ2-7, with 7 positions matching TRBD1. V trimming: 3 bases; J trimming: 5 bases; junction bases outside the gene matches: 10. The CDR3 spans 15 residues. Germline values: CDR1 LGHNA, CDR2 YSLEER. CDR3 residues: CASSQTPDRVHEQYF. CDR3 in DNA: TGCGCCAGCAGCCAGACCCCAGACAGGGTCCACGAGCAGTACTTC.